What follows are 17 T cell receptor beta chains derived from one specimen sequenced in a study of T-cell reconstitution after alpha-beta-depleted transplantation in children. TCRbeta library construction was performed incorporating unique molecular identifiers. TCRdb analysed the PCR reads with MiXCR anew, one entry per CDR3 protein. In the table there are approximately 430,000 distinct CDR3 sequences, 15% to 20% of which are singletons. Material: PBMCs, mostly from graft donor cells, obtained 360 days after TCRalphabeta/CD19-depleted stem cell transplant. The origin of the receptors is a boy younger than two who had a stem cell transplant for Wiskott-Aldrich syndrome, so the T cells may come from the graft donor.

This clonotype has only a few counts. The chain combines TRBV10-2 with TRBJ1-5, with 8 bases identical to TRBD1. Looked up from germline, CDR1 is WSHSY and CDR2 is SAAADI. There are 15 residues in the CDR3. Trimming took 3 bases from V and 4 from J; bases not matched to a gene: 5. CDR3 in amino acids: CASSEGQGRNQPQHF. CDR3 DNA: TGCGCCAGCAGTGAAGGACAGGGCCGGAATCAGCCCCAGCATTTT.

The V gene is TRBV11-2, the J gene TRBJ1-3; D ambiguous. V lost 3 bases, J lost 0 bases, and 12 bases lay in between. CDR3 length equals 16 residues. Per the germline V gene, CDR1 is SGHAT and CDR2 is FQNNGV. The CDR3, as DNA: TGTGCCAGCAGCTTGAGTTCAGGTCACTCTGGAAACACCATATATTTT. This codes for CASSLSSGHSGNTIYF.

V and J are TRBV14 and TRBJ1-4; unclear D gene. The germline V gene encodes CDR1 SGHDN and CDR2 FVKESK. Trimming took off 0 bases at V and 8 bases at J, with 19 bases between the two ends. The CDR3 extends over 17 amino acids. CDR3 sequence reads: CASSQDFTGLGGEKLFF. The DNA of the CDR3 is TGTGCCAGCAGCCAAGATTTCACGGGTCTGGGAGGCGAAAAACTGTTTTTT.

There are a few counts of this clonotype. The rearrangement joins TRBV4-3 to TRBJ2-5; 7 bases match TRBD1. Germline V gene sequence: CDR1 LGHNA, CDR2 YSLEER. V lost 4 bases to trimming and J lost 1 base; unmatched junction nucleotides: 9. This CDR3 comprises 16 residues. The CDR3 DNA follows: TGCGCCAGCAGCCTCTTCACAGGGGCCGCCCAAGAGACCCAGTACTTC. Its protein product is CASSLFTGAAQETQYF.

The V call is TRBV2, the J call TRBJ2-4; perhaps TRBD1 as D (6 bases). CDR1 and CDR2 from the germline V gene are SNHLY and FYNNEI. The CDR3 spans 13 residues. The V end lost 5 bases, the J end lost 5 bases, and 10 bases lay between the germline ends. DNA for the CDR3: TGTGCCAGCAGTCAGTACAGGGAAAACATTCAGTACTTC. Its protein is CASSQYRENIQYF.

This clonotype was seen at least ten times. The CDR3 region is CASILGDEQYF. The CDR3 bases are TGTGCCAGCATTCTGGGGGACGAGCAGTACTTC. The rearrangement joins TRBV6-5 to TRBJ2-7, with D perhaps matching TRBD1 or TRBD2 (5 bases each). Trimming shortened V by 7 bases and J by 5 bases, and 9 bases separated the two germline ends. Germline V gives CDR1 MNHEY, CDR2 SVGAGI. The CDR3 totals 11 residues.

This clonotype was seen ten or more times. V is TRBV12-3 or TRBV12-4 and J is TRBJ2-7, with a tentative D call TRBD2 (5 bases). This CDR3 spans 13 amino acids. Trimming left V 5 bases short and J 4 bases short, with 12 bases between. As DNA, the CDR3 is TGTGCCAGCAGTAAACTAGTGGGGTACGAGCAGTACTTC. Protein: CASSKLVGYEQYF.

This clonotype was detected many times. This chain joins TRBV3-1 and TRBJ1-5; D is unresolved. The CDR3 extends over 14 amino acids. Germline lookup yields CDR1 LGHDT and CDR2 YNNKEL (reference sequence). V was shortened by 3 bases and J by 1 base, with 7 bases between the two germline ends. This chain's CDR3 is CASSQAGSNQPQHF. As DNA, the CDR3 is TGTGCCAGCAGCCAGGCGGGGAGCAATCAGCCCCAGCATTTT.

This sequence joins TRBV10-3 and TRBJ2-7, with 8 nucleotides matching TRBD2. Germline V gene sequence: CDR1 ENHRY, CDR2 SYGVKD. This CDR3 region has 14 residues. V dropped 4 bases and J dropped 3; count of bases not matched to a gene: 5. CDR3 nucleotide sequence: TGTGCCATCAGTGCGAGCGGGAGTGTCTACGAGCAGTACTTC. Translation gives CAISASGSVYEQYF.

This clonotype was detected a few times. The chain couples TRBV27 to TRBJ2-3; possible D gene TRBD1, 5 bases. This CDR3 is 14 amino acids long. The ends were cut back, 5 bases at V and 2 bases at J, with 11 bases in the middle. Looked up from germline, CDR1 is MNHEY and CDR2 is SMNVEV (reference sequence). Here the CDR3 reads CASSVRVYTDTQYF. The CDR3, as DNA: TGTGCCAGCAGTGTCAGGGTGTACACAGATACGCAGTATTTT.

The chain carries TRBV7-2 and TRBJ2-7; 7 bases line up with TRBD2. The trim removed 8 bases at V and 2 bases at J, leaving 12 bases unmatched. CDR1 and CDR2 from the germline V gene are SGHTA and FQGNSA. CDR3 length: 15 residues. CDR3: CASGHQPGLTYEQYF. In nucleotides, the CDR3 is TGTGCCAGCGGCCATCAACCGGGACTAACCTACGAGCAGTACTTC.

The chain carries TRBV11-2 and TRBJ1-2; no reliable D call. The CDR3 totals 14 residues. Between the trimmed V and J ends, which lost 0 bases and 7 bases, there was a span of 12 bases. Germline CDR1 reads SGHAT; CDR2 reads FQNNGV. DNA for the CDR3: TGTGCCAGCAGCTTAGATCCGGCGGGGAGTGGCTACACCTTC. Residues: CASSLDPAGSGYTF.

This chain joins TRBV11-3 and TRBJ2-7, with TRBD1 as a possible D gene (6 bases). CDR1 SGHNT and CDR2 YENEEA come from the germline V gene. The V and J ends lost 2 bases and 2 bases respectively, with 16 bases between them. The CDR3 covers 16 residues. The CDR3: CASSLPPPGTPYEQYF. The CDR3 nucleotides read TGTGCCAGCAGCTTACCTCCTCCCGGGACACCCTACGAGCAGTACTTC. The full variable domain, its missing parts supplied by reference TRBV11-3 and TRBJ2-7, is EAGVVQSPRYKIIEKKQPVAFWCNPISGHNTLYWYLQNLGQGPELLIRYENEEAVDDSQLPKDRFSAERLKGVDSTLKIQPAELGDSAVYLCASSLPPPGTPYEQYFGPGTRLTVT.

In its sample, this clonotype was seen once. V is TRBV7-9 and J is TRBJ2-7; TRBD2 aligns across 12 bases. In germline, CDR1 is SEHNR, CDR2 FQNEAQ (reference sequence). J was trimmed by 3 bases and V by 5 bases; bases with no gene match: 8. The CDR3 spans 16 residues. The CDR3 nucleotides read TGTGCCAGCAGCACCTGGACTAGCGGGGTGATCTACGAGCAGTACTTC. Amino acids: CASSTWTSGVIYEQYF.

The chain recombines TRBV5-6 with TRBJ1-5, with a tentative D call TRBD1 (5 bases). CDR1 is SGHDT, CDR2 YYEEEE, per germline. Trimming removed 6 bases from V and 2 bases from J, with 15 bases in between. The CDR3 totals 15 residues. DNA of the CDR3: TGTGCCAGCACCCGGGACCCTACGGGCAATCAGCCCCAGCATTTT. It specifies CASTRDPTGNQPQHF.

The chain links TRBV9 to TRBJ2-2; 8 positions match TRBD2. The CDR3 has 17 amino acids. V lost 0 bases and J lost 3; bases outside the gene matches: 7. Germline assignment: CDR1 SGDLS and CDR2 YYNGEE. CDR3 residues: CASSVVPAGAYTGELFF. Written as DNA, the CDR3 is TGTGCCAGCAGCGTAGTCCCAGCGGGAGCGTACACCGGGGAGCTGTTTTTT.

This clonotype was counted once. The rearrangement joins TRBV25-1 to TRBJ2-7; D remains unclear. This CDR3 is 13 amino acids long. Trimming took 6 bases from V and 6 from J, leaving 15 bases between them. Germline CDR1 reads MGHDK; CDR2 reads SYGVNS. The CDR3 DNA sequence: TGTGCCAGCAGCCCTTACGGAAGGGTCGAGCAGTACTTC. Protein sequence: CASSPYGRVEQYF.